Below are 16 T cell receptor beta chains sequenced from a single sample in a study of blood T cell repertoires in COVID-19. Produced via immunoSEQ multiplex PCR; TCRdb's table is partial and in-frame only. The table has around 200,000 clones, around 86% seen once. Material for sequencing was PBMCs or T cells enriched from blood (not recorded which). These receptors were obtained from a man aged 40-50 years with acute COVID-19.

This sequence joins TRBV19 and TRBJ1-1, with D possibly being TRBD1 (5 bases). The V and J ends lost 7 bases and 7 bases respectively, with 16 bases between them. The CDR3 extends over 13 amino acids. Germline V gene sequence: CDR1 LNHDA, CDR2 SQIVND (reference sequence). The CDR3, as DNA: TGTGCCAGTAAGATGCAGGGAGCGGGTGAAGCTTTCTTT. This gives the protein CASKMQGAGEAFF.

This chain uses TRBV5-1 with TRBJ1-1; maybe TRBD1 (5 bases). Trimming removed 4 bases from V and 1 base from J, with 14 bases in between. The CDR3 is 15 amino acids. Germline CDR1 and CDR2: SGHRS and YFSETQ. This CDR3 reads CASSPGHLTNTEAFF. In DNA, the CDR3 is TGCGCCAGCAGCCCAGGACACCTTACGAACACTGAAGCTTTCTTT.

The chain combines TRBV28 with TRBJ2-1, with 12 bases lining up with TRBD1. CDR3 length equals 16 residues. V was clipped by 8 bases and J by 5 bases; unmatched bases: 10. Per the germline V gene, CDR1 is MDHEN and CDR2 is SYDVKM. The CDR3, as DNA: TGTGCCAGCCGGGATCCGGGACAGGGGGCCAACAATGAGCAGTTCTTC. It yields the protein CASRDPGQGANNEQFF.

The chain joins TRBV11-2 to TRBJ2-7; perhaps TRBD1 as D (5 bases). The germline V gene has CDR1 SGHAT and CDR2 FQNNGV. V was shortened by 1 base and J by 1 base, with 11 bases between the two germline ends. The CDR3 runs to 15 residues. The CDR3, as DNA: TGTGCCAGCAGCTTAGTCCTCCGACAGTCCTACGAGCAGTACTTC. Encoded protein: CASSLVLRQSYEQYF.

V and J are TRBV21-1 and TRBJ1-4. TRBV21-1 is a documented pseudogene. The CDR3 has 14 residues. The DNA of the CDR3 is TGTGCCAGCAGCGGAGATTGGCACACCGAAAAACTGTTTTTT. Amino acids: CASSGDWHTEKLFF.

The rearrangement links TRBV10-3 to TRBJ1-1; D call uncertain. Deletions cut 3 bases from V and 1 base from J, with 12 bases between. Germline values: CDR1 ENHRY, CDR2 SYGVKD. The CDR3 loop spans 15 amino acids. In DNA form, the CDR3 reads TGTGCCATCAGTGACCCCCGAAGTAGGAACACTGAAGCTTTCTTT. This codes for CAISDPRSRNTEAFF.

The V and J genes are TRBV13 and TRBJ1-1, with 7 bases that match TRBD1. The CDR3 is 14 amino acids. With V trimmed by 4 bases and J by 7 bases, 9 bases remained unmatched. The germline V gene encodes CDR1 PRHDT and CDR2 FYEKMQ (reference sequence). The CDR3 DNA follows: TGTGCCAGCAGCTCTCGGACAGGTGCAGATGAAGCTTTCTTT. It specifies CASSSRTGADEAFF.

This clone came up once. The V and J genes are TRBV11-2 and TRBJ1-6; D not certain. The CDR3 is 15 amino acids. V lost 2 bases, J lost 4 bases, and 9 bases lay in between. CDR1 and CDR2 (germline): SGHAT, FQNNGV. CDR3 nucleotides: TGTGCCAGCAGCTTATATACCGGGTATAATTCACCCCTCCACTTT. This sequence encodes CASSLYTGYNSPLHF.

V and J are TRBV11-2 and TRBJ1-5; D might be TRBD1 (5 bases). Germline loops: CDR1 SGHAT, CDR2 FQNNGV. Trimming shortened V by 3 bases and J by 3 bases, and 6 bases separated the two germline ends. The CDR3 contains 13 residues. The DNA for the CDR3 is TGTGCCAGCAGCTTGACAGCCAATCAGCCCCAGCATTTT. This gives the protein CASSLTANQPQHF.

The chain is built from TRBV27 and TRBJ1-4; 11 positions agree with TRBD1. CDR3 length: 15 amino acids. With 7 bases clipped from V and 8 bases from J, the junction kept 9 bases outside the gene matches. Germline lookup yields CDR1 MNHEY and CDR2 SMNVEV (reference sequence). The CDR3 region is CASTPTGTGGEKLFF. The CDR3 DNA reads TGTGCCAGCACCCCCACCGGGACAGGGGGGGAAAAACTGTTTTTT.

In this sample, this clone turned up once. This chain joins TRBV9 and TRBJ2-1; TRBD1 matches at 9 bases. J lost 8 bases, V lost 3 bases, and 18 bases had no gene match. This CDR3 has 18 residues. Looked up from germline, CDR1 is SGDLS and CDR2 is YYNGEE. CDR3 residues: CASSDPIRRDRVGDEQFF. The DNA for the CDR3 is TGTGCCAGCAGCGATCCAATACGTCGGGACAGGGTGGGCGATGAGCAGTTCTTC.

The V and J genes are TRBV9 and TRBJ2-7; D uncertain. V lost 0 bases, J lost 0 bases, and 7 bases lay in between. From germline, CDR1 is SGDLS and CDR2 YYNGEE. The CDR3 is 14 amino acids. CDR3 nucleotide sequence: TGTGCCAGCAGCGTAGAGCCGGTCTCCTACGAGCAGTACTTC. It codes for CASSVEPVSYEQYF.

This chain connects TRBV9 to TRBJ2-3; 7 nucleotides align to TRBD2. CDR1 is SGDLS, CDR2 YYNGEE, per germline. V lost 5 bases, J lost 6 bases, and 6 bases stayed unmatched. The CDR3 is made up of 13 amino acids. The CDR3 reads CASSLGGSDTQYF. The CDR3 nucleotides read TGTGCCAGCAGTTTGGGCGGGAGTGATACGCAGTATTTT.

The chain combines TRBV5-1 with TRBJ2-7, with 9 bases aligning to TRBD1. This CDR3 comprises 14 residues. Trimming removed 9 bases from V and 6 bases from J; junction bases left unmatched: 13. CDR1 is SGHRS and CDR2 is YFSETQ in the germline V gene. CDR3 sequence reads: CATRTGTGFVEQYF. CDR3 nucleotides: TGCGCCACCCGAACCGGGACAGGGTTCGTCGAGCAGTACTTC.

This clone has more than one count but fewer than ten. The rearrangement links TRBV7-9 to TRBJ1-1; 8 bases align to TRBD1. The germline gives CDR1 SEHNR, CDR2 FQNEAQ (reference sequence). V shed 7 bases and J 8 bases; nucleotides not matched to a gene: 9. This CDR3 region has 13 residues. The CDR3 sequence: CASTLDGTGEAFF. The CDR3 DNA is TGTGCCAGCACCCTAGACGGGACAGGAGAAGCTTTCTTT.

The chain has TRBV5-1 and TRBJ2-2; TRBD2 might be the D (6 bases). The V gene's germline CDR1 is SGHRS and CDR2 YFSETQ. Trimming removed 0 bases from V and 1 base from J, with 10 bases in between. The CDR3 sequence is 16 residues long. This CDR3 reads CASSLVGGRNTGELFF. The CDR3 nucleotides are TGCGCCAGCAGCTTGGTTGGGGGGAGGAACACCGGGGAGCTGTTTTTT.